The TCR beta chain under discussion was sequenced for a study of control samples from healthy donors and cancer patients. Repertoires were generated with immunoSEQ multiplex PCR, while TCRdb's copy carries only in-frame clones and drops some. The sample lists some 99,000 clones; around 88% were seen once. This CDR3 has 14 residues. Germline CDR1 is SGHTA and CDR2 is FQGTGA. Trimming took 6 bases from V and 0 from J, leaving 10 bases between them. The source material was blood. V usage is TRBV7-3 and J usage is TRBJ2-3; D is unclear. The sequence derives from a woman in her fifties or sixties in good health. The CDR3 region is CASRAAVSTDTQYF. CDR3 nucleotide sequence: TGTGCCAGCAGGGCGGCGGTTAGCACAGATACGCAGTATTTT. The variable domain in full, with the rest retrieved from reference TRBV7-3 and TRBJ2-3, is GAGVSQTPSNKVTEKGKYVELRCDPISGHTALYWYRQSLGQGPEFLIYFQGTGAADDSGLPNDRFFAVRPEGSVSTLKIQRTERGDSAVYLCASRAAVSTDTQYFGPGTRLTVL.